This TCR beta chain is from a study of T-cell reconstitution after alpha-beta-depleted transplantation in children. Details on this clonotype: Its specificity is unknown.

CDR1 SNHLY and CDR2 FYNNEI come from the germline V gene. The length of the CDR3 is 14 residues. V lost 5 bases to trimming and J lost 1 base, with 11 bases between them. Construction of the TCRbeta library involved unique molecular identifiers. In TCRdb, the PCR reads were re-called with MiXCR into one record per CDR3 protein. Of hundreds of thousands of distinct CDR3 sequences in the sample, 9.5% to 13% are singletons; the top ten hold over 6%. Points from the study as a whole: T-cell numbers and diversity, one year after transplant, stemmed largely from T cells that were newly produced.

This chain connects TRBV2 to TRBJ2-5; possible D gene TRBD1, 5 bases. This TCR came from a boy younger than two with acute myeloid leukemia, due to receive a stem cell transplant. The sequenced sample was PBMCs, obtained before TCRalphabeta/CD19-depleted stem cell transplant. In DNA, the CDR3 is TGTGCCAGCAGTCTACGACAGTCCCAAGAGACCCAGTACTTC. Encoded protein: CASSLRQSQETQYF.